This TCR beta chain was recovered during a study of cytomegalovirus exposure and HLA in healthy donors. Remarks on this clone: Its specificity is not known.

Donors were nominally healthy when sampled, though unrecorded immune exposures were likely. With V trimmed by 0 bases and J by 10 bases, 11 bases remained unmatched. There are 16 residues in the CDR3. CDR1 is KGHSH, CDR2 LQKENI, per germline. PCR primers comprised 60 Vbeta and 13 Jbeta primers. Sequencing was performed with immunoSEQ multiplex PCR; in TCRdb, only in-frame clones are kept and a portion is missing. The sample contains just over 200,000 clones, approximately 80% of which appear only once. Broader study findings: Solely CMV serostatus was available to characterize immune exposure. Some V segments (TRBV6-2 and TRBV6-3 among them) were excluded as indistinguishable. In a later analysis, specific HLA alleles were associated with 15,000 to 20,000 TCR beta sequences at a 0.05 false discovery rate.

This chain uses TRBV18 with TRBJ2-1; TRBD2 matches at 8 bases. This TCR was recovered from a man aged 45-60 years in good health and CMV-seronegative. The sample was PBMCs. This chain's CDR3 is CASSPPLGLTGGEQFF. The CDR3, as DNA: TGTGCCAGCTCACCACCACTAGGTTTGACGGGAGGGGAGCAGTTCTTC. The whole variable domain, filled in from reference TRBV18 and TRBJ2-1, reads NAGVMQNPRHLVRRRGQEARLRCSPMKGHSHVYWYRQLPEEGLKFMVYLQKENIIDESGMPKERFSAEFPKEGPSILRIQQVVRGDSAAYFCASSPPLGLTGGEQFFGPGTRLTVL.